The 9 T cell receptor beta chains listed next were all sequenced from one sample in a study of T cells in Graves' hyperthyroidism and ophthalmopathy. Template material for amplifying TCR beta CDR3 regions consisted of RNA transcripts. Carried out on the TCR CDR3, a first-round RT-PCR used the HTBI primer set. One entry per CDR3 protein, called by TCRdb with MiXCR from the multiplex PCR reads. Counted here are about 720,000 distinct CDR3 sequences, under 20% occurring once; the ten biggest clones make up roughly a sixth. Sequenced: blood. The receptor source for this set is a woman between 45 and 60 years old with Graves' hyperthyroidism that later progressed to Graves' ophthalmopathy.

The table lists this clonotype with many counts. The chain links TRBV3-1 to TRBJ1-2; D is uncertain. This CDR3 region has 15 residues. With 0 bases removed from V and 2 bases from J, the gap between germline ends came to 10 bases. Germline CDR1 LGHDT, CDR2 YNNKEL (reference sequence). The chain's CDR3 is CASSQDSVRNYGYTF. The CDR3 DNA follows: TGTGCCAGCAGCCAAGATAGCGTCAGAAACTATGGCTACACCTTC.

This clonotype was detected only a few times. An end of the junction does not agree with germline; a read error may underlie this. The chain uses TRBV27 and TRBJ1-6; TRBD1 matches at 12 bases. The germline CDR1 and CDR2 sequences are MNHEY and SMNVEV (reference sequence). This CDR3 region has 17 residues. Written as DNA, the CDR3 is TGTGCCAGCAGTTTGACCGGGACAGGGGGCCAAAATTCACCCCCCCACTTT. Translating it yields CASSLTGTGGQNSPPHF.

V is TRBV12-5 and J is TRBJ2-5, with 7 nucleotides matching TRBD1. The V gene end was trimmed by 3 bases and the J gene end by 2 bases; junction bases not matched to a gene: 6. CDR1 is LGHNT, CDR2 FRNRAP, per germline. The CDR3 has 15 amino acids. The CDR3 here is CASGLPRQGQETQYF. CDR3 bases: TGTGCTAGTGGTTTACCTAGACAGGGACAAGAGACCCAGTACTTC.

This clonotype was observed at least ten times. V usage is TRBV18 and J usage is TRBJ1-2; 7 nucleotides line up with TRBD1. Looked up from germline, CDR1 is KGHSH and CDR2 is LQKENI. V shed 6 bases, J shed 0 bases, and the junction held 4 bases outside the gene matches. This CDR3 has 14 amino acids. CDR3 bases: TGTGCCAGCTCCCCGGGACAGACTAACTATGGCTACACCTTC. As protein: CASSPGQTNYGYTF.

This clonotype was detected ten times or more. This sequence joins TRBV11-2 and TRBJ1-1; D is ambiguous. Germline V gives CDR1 SGHAT, CDR2 FQNNGV. Trimming took 0 bases from V and 0 from J, leaving 8 bases between them. This CDR3 has 15 amino acids. CDR3 sequence: CASSLDRRMNTEAFF. CDR3 bases: TGTGCCAGCAGCTTAGATCGGCGGATGAACACTGAAGCTTTCTTT.

In the case of this clonotype: One base away lies a much larger clone, so this may be a sequencing read error. V is TRBV5-1 and J is TRBJ2-1; 7 nucleotides align to TRBD1. CDR1 and CDR2 from the germline V gene are SGHRS and YFSETQ. The CDR3 is 16 residues long. CDR3 amino acids: CASSLDLGGNYNEQSF. The CDR3 DNA reads TGCGCCAGCAGCTTGGATCTAGGGGGCAACTACAATGAGCAGTCCTTC. Combining the CDR3 with reference TRBV5-1 and TRBJ2-1 gives the whole variable domain KAGVTQTPRYLIKTRGQQVTLSCSPISGHRSVSWYQQTPGQGLQFLFEYFSETQRNKGNFPGRFSGRQFSNSRSEMNVSTLELGDSALYLCASSLDLGGNYNEQSFGPGTRLTVL.

This chain links TRBV27 with TRBJ2-5, with D possibly matching TRBD2 (6 bases). V was trimmed by 4 bases and J by 2 bases, leaving 14 bases between them. Germline CDR1 and CDR2: MNHEY and SMNVEV (reference sequence). The CDR3 spans 15 residues. The CDR3 DNA follows: TGTGCCAGCAGTTACACACCGGGACTGCAAGAGACCCAGTACTTC. Amino acids: CASSYTPGLQETQYF.

This clonotype was seen many times. V and J are TRBV30 and TRBJ1-1, with D perhaps matching TRBD1 (6 bases). The CDR3 sequence is 13 residues long. Per germline, CDR1 GTSNPN and CDR2 SVGIG (reference sequence). The V and J ends lost 0 bases and 2 bases respectively, with 7 bases between them. CDR3 protein: CAWSVQGNTEAFF. The CDR3, as DNA: TGTGCCTGGAGTGTACAGGGAAACACTGAAGCTTTCTTT.

J is TRBJ2-7 and V is TRBV7-9; perhaps TRBD2 as D (6 bases). Trimming left V 6 bases short and J 2 bases short, with 14 bases between. Germline CDR1 reads SEHNR; CDR2 reads FQNEAQ (reference sequence). This CDR3 is built from 14 residues. In DNA form, the CDR3 reads TGTGCCAGCAGTACAGGAACTAGCACCTACGAGCAGTACTTC. Amino acids: CASSTGTSTYEQYF.